This entry is about one TCR beta chain. The antigen is undetermined. The ends were cut back, 2 bases at V and 4 bases at J, with 23 bases in the middle. The CDR3 has 18 amino acids. CDR1 is MRHNA and CDR2 is SNTAGT in the germline V gene. This sample is part of a study of post-analysis software for immune sequencing data. Study at large: Disease courses included relapsing-remitting, secondary progressive and progressive-relapsing multiple sclerosis.

Libraries were made from TCR beta cDNA, and they carried unique molecular identifiers. Via MiXCR, TCRdb re-called the PCR reads, giving one row per CDR3 protein. The sample consists of about 680,000 distinct CDR3 sequences, over 45% of them appearing once. Study results and caveats: Controls' normalized Chao1 diversity significantly exceeded that of multiple sclerosis patients. In patients, TRBV5-6, TRBV5-1 and TRBV20-1 belonged to five or six TRBV segments found more frequently than in controls.

The clonotype originates from a girl aged 2 to 9 with multiple sclerosis. The rearrangement links TRBV6-4 to TRBJ1-1; weak D call: TRBD1 (5 bases). The specimen was blood. CDR3 coding DNA: TGTGCCAGCAGTGACACATACAAACCGGGGCGTGGGGCCACTGAAGCTTTCTTT. Protein product: CASSDTYKPGRGATEAFF.